This passage covers 24 T cell receptor beta chains from one sample sequenced in a study of shared clonotypes between healthy human individuals. Using immunoSEQ multiplex PCR, the repertoire was profiled, and TCRdb retains in-frame clones only, with some absent. The sample consists of approximately 320,000 clones, roughly 84% of them appearing once. Sample: memory CD8+ T cells sorted from blood. This sample's subset: CD45RO+ cells pooled with CCR7-negative TemRA cells. All receptors derive from a man younger than 30 in good health.

This rearrangement joins TRBV4-3 to TRBJ2-1, with TRBD2 identical over 7 bases. The CDR3 is 13 residues long. The J segment lost 7 bases and the V segment lost 6 bases, leaving 6 bases of the junction unmatched. CDR1 and CDR2 (germline): LGHNA, YSLEER. Here the CDR3 DNA reads TGCGCCAGCAGTCCGAGGGAGGGAAATGAGCAGTTCTTC. Its translation is CASSPREGNEQFF.

The V and J genes are TRBV27 and TRBJ2-1, with D possibly being TRBD2 (6 bases). This CDR3 has 16 residues. V was trimmed by 0 bases and J by 3 bases, leaving 12 bases between them. The germline V gene encodes CDR1 MNHEY and CDR2 SMNVEV (reference sequence). CDR3 sequence (DNA): TGTGCCAGCAGTTTATCCCCCGGGACTTACTACAATGAGCAGTTCTTC. This sequence encodes CASSLSPGTYYNEQFF.

This clone was counted many times. The rearrangement joins TRBV27 to TRBJ2-7; 8 nucleotides line up with TRBD1. Germline values: CDR1 MNHEY, CDR2 SMNVEV (reference sequence). Unmatched junction bases numbered 8, after V lost 3 bases and J lost 4 bases. The CDR3 runs to 15 residues. The CDR3 is CASSLTKWTGYEQYF. The CDR3 DNA sequence: TGTGCCAGCAGTTTGACAAAGTGGACAGGGTACGAGCAGTACTTC.

J is TRBJ1-6 and V is TRBV6-6; possibly TRBD1 for D (6 bases). Germline V gene lookup returns CDR1 MNHNY and CDR2 SVGAGI (reference sequence). V was cut by 5 bases and J by 0 bases, with 8 bases left in between. The CDR3 totals 15 residues. CDR3 bases: TGTGCCAGCAGTAAGGACAGCTCCTATAATTCACCCCTCCACTTT. Amino acid sequence: CASSKDSSYNSPLHF.

The V call is TRBV15, the J call TRBJ2-3; no definite D call. Germline CDR1 reads LNHNV; CDR2 reads YYDKDF (reference sequence). V lost 7 bases, J lost 2 bases, and 13 bases lay in between. This CDR3 is built from 14 residues. The CDR3 reads CATNPSAITDTQYF. The DNA of the CDR3 is TGTGCCACCAACCCGAGTGCGATCACAGATACGCAGTATTTT. Full variable domain (remainder filled in from reference TRBV15 and TRBJ2-3): DAMVIQNPRYQVTQFGKPVTLSCSQTLNHNVMYWYQQKSSQAPKLLFHYYDKDFNNEADTPDNFQSRRPNTSFCFLDIRSPGLGDTAMYLCATNPSAITDTQYFGPGTRLTVL.

The V gene is TRBV7-2, the J gene TRBJ2-1, with a weak D call TRBD2 (6 bases). This CDR3 has 12 amino acids. V was clipped by 4 bases and J by 9 bases, with 10 bases between them. Germline assignment: CDR1 SGHTA and CDR2 FQGNSA. The CDR3 bases are TGTGCCAGCAGCTACGGGACTGGTGAGCAGTTCTTC. Translated, it gives CASSYGTGEQFF.

The rearrangement links TRBV6-1 to TRBJ2-3, with D hard to call. The CDR3 loop spans 13 amino acids. Trimming took off 4 bases at V and 2 bases at J, with 7 bases between the two ends. Germline V gives CDR1 MNHNS, CDR2 SASEGT. The CDR3 protein is CASSVFDTDTQYF. CDR3 bases: TGTGCCAGCAGTGTTTTTGACACAGATACGCAGTATTTT.

The chain links TRBV4-1 to TRBJ2-7; D is perhaps TRBD2 (5 bases). Germline assignment: CDR1 MGHRA and CDR2 YSYEKL. The CDR3 consists of 15 residues. V was trimmed by 2 bases and J by 3 bases, leaving 14 bases between them. CDR3: CASSQLPSSYYEQYF. Written as DNA, the CDR3 is TGCGCCAGCAGCCAACTGCCTAGCTCGTACTACGAGCAGTACTTC.

The genes are TRBV7-6 and TRBJ1-1; possibly TRBD1 for D (6 bases). Germline values: CDR1 SGHVS, CDR2 FNYEAQ. The CDR3 consists of 16 residues. V was pared by 7 bases and J by 10 bases, with 28 bases between. CDR3: CASTKRPFVTGRVAFF. The CDR3 nucleotides are TGTGCCAGCACCAAGCGGCCCTTCGTAACAGGGAGGGTAGCTTTCTTT.

The chain combines TRBV11-2 with TRBJ1-1; D remains ambiguous. Trimming left V 5 bases short and J 3 bases short, with 7 bases between. There are 12 residues in the CDR3. Germline CDR1 and CDR2: SGHAT and FQNNGV. The CDR3 here is CASSAGDTEAFF. CDR3 coding DNA: TGTGCCAGCAGCGCGGGTGACACTGAAGCTTTCTTT.

Only one count was recorded for this clone. This chain links TRBV30 with TRBJ1-1; D not certain. CDR1 is GTSNPN, CDR2 SVGIG, per germline (reference sequence). This CDR3 has 11 amino acids. V lost 5 bases and J 7 bases, leaving 11 bases between the germline ends. The DNA of the CDR3 is TGTGCCTGGGTGGGAGTAAATGAAGCTTTCTTT. As protein: CAWVGVNEAFF.

This clone has a single count. This chain uses TRBV7-6 with TRBJ2-7, with D hard to call. Germline CDR1 reads SGHVS; CDR2 reads FNYEAQ. Trimming removed 0 bases at V and 4 bases at J, with 7 bases between. This CDR3 region has 13 residues. DNA of the CDR3: TGTGCCAGCAGCTTAGCTAGCAGTTACGAGCAGTACTTC. This codes for CASSLASSYEQYF.

V gene TRBV5-6 combines with J gene TRBJ2-7, with TRBD1 identical over 7 bases. V shed 2 bases and J 5 bases; nucleotides not matched to a gene: 4. The germline CDR1 and CDR2 sequences are SGHDT and YYEEEE. The CDR3 totals 13 residues. The CDR3, as DNA: TGTGCCAGCAGCTTAGACAGGGTCGACGAGCAGTACTTC. As protein: CASSLDRVDEQYF.

Regarding this clone: The sample has other DNA sequences that encode this CDR3 too. The V and J genes are TRBV27 and TRBJ2-1; 7 bases fit TRBD2. The trim removed 5 bases at V and 2 bases at J, leaving 9 bases unmatched. CDR3 size: 16 residues. The germline CDR1 and CDR2 sequences are MNHEY and SMNVEV (reference sequence). The CDR3 protein is CASSPSSGETYNEQFF. The CDR3 coding sequence is TGTGCCAGCAGTCCCTCCAGCGGGGAGACCTACAATGAGCAGTTCTTC.

The chain employs TRBV7-6 and TRBJ2-2, with D hard to call. Looked up from germline, CDR1 is SGHVS and CDR2 is FNYEAQ. With 1 base removed from V and 11 bases from J, the gap between germline ends came to 8 bases. This CDR3 contains 12 residues. The CDR3 region is CASSLEMGELFF. CDR3 coding DNA: TGTGCCAGCAGCTTAGAGATGGGCGAGCTGTTTTTT.

The chain uses TRBV20-1 and TRBJ2-5; no definite D call. V gave up 3 bases and J gave up 5 bases, with 4 bases separating them. CDR3 length equals 10 residues. In germline, CDR1 is DFQATT, CDR2 SNEGSKA (reference sequence). The CDR3 sequence: CSARLETQYF. CDR3 sequence (DNA): TGCAGTGCTAGGTTGGAGACCCAGTACTTC.

The chain is built from TRBV7-8 and TRBJ1-6; D is uncertain. V lost 0 bases and J lost 6, with 12 bases in between. The germline gives CDR1 SGHVS, CDR2 FQNEAQ. The CDR3 extends over 16 amino acids. CDR3: CASSLALRQINSPLHF. The CDR3 nucleotides read TGTGCCAGCAGCTTAGCGCTTAGACAAATTAATTCACCCCTCCACTTT.

This clone was observed a handful of times. The chain has TRBV19 and TRBJ1-6; D is possibly TRBD1 (6 bases). This CDR3 comprises 16 residues. V was clipped by 6 bases and J by 6 bases, with 18 bases between them. Looked up from germline, CDR1 is LNHDA and CDR2 is SQIVND (reference sequence). CDR3 sequence (DNA): TGTGCCAGTAGCAATCCCCTACAGGGAGGTAATTCACCCCTCCACTTT. It codes for CASSNPLQGGNSPLHF.

The rearrangement uses TRBV14 and TRBJ2-1; TRBD1 might be the D (6 bases). From germline, CDR1 is SGHDN and CDR2 FVKESK. With 6 bases removed from V and 2 bases from J, the gap between germline ends came to 11 bases. The CDR3 is 14 residues long. CDR3 sequence: CASRQTGTYNEQFF. The CDR3 DNA is TGTGCCAGCAGGCAGACAGGTACCTACAATGAGCAGTTCTTC. The whole variable domain, remainder taken from reference TRBV14 and TRBJ2-1, is EAGVTQFPSHSVIEKGQTVTLRCDPISGHDNLYWYRRVMGKEIKFLLHFVKESKQDESGMPNNRFLAERTGGTYSTLKVQPAELEDSGVYFCASRQTGTYNEQFFGPGTRLTVL.

J is TRBJ2-1 and V is TRBV5-1; 13 positions agree with TRBD2. Germline trimming cut 3 bases from V and 8 bases from J; bases unmatched to any gene: 11. The germline V gene has CDR1 SGHRS and CDR2 YFSETQ. The CDR3 covers 17 residues. The CDR3 protein is CASSCGLAGECLDEQFF. The CDR3 DNA is TGCGCCAGCAGCTGCGGACTAGCGGGAGAGTGCCTGGATGAGCAGTTCTTC.

V and J are TRBV29-1 and TRBJ2-7; 11 bases agree with TRBD2. The CDR3 spans 14 residues. V was clipped by 4 bases and J by 4 bases; unmatched bases: 6. The germline V gene has CDR1 SQVTM and CDR2 ANQGSEA. In nucleotides, the CDR3 is TGCAGCGTTGTTCCGGGACTAGCGGTATACGAGCAGTACTTC. Translated: CSVVPGLAVYEQYF.

The chain recombines TRBV28 with TRBJ2-5; 8 positions agree with TRBD2. Per the germline V gene, CDR1 is MDHEN and CDR2 is SYDVKM. With V trimmed by 5 bases and J by 4 bases, 12 bases remained unmatched. This CDR3 is 16 amino acids long. The CDR3 is CASSPSSGGRGETQYF. The CDR3 DNA reads as TGTGCCAGCAGTCCCTCCTCGGGGGGGCGAGGAGAGACCCAGTACTTC.

This chain joins TRBV13 and TRBJ1-2; 8 nucleotides match TRBD1. Germline V gene sequence: CDR1 PRHDT, CDR2 FYEKMQ (reference sequence). The CDR3 totals 17 residues. The junction had 17 bases not matched to a gene; V was cut back by 5 bases and J by 6 bases. The CDR3, as DNA: TGTGCCAGCAGCCTCCCGACCCTACAGGGGGGGAGAGATGGCTACACCTTC. This translates into CASSLPTLQGGRDGYTF. Combining the CDR3 with reference TRBV13 and TRBJ1-2 gives the whole variable domain AAGVIQSPRHLIKEKRETATLKCYPIPRHDTVYWYQQGPGQDPQFLISFYEKMQSDKGSIPDRFSAQQFSDYHSELNMSSLELGDSALYFCASSLPTLQGGRDGYTFGSGTRLTVV.

A note on this clone: A much larger clone lies one base from this, so it may be a read error. In nucleotides, the CDR3 is TGTGCCGGCAGTTACCAAGGGGGGAATGAGCAGTTCTTC. Encoded protein: CAGSYQGGNEQFF. The J gene is TRBJ2-1, the V gene TRBV6-5; D tentatively reads TRBD1 or TRBD2 (6 bases each). Germline V gives CDR1 MNHEY, CDR2 SVGAGI. The CDR3 loop spans 13 amino acids.